Below are 28 T cell receptor beta chains sequenced from a single sample in a study of T cell responses to AZD1222 COVID-19 vaccine (dated by TCRdb to the early 2020s). Receptors were amplified or captured by the immunoSEQ multiplex PCR assay. TCRdb mirrors the immuneACCESS table, restricted to in-frame sequences. Some clones are absent from its copies; in checked studies, under half trace to an unresolved V gene, and the reason for the others is unknown. This sample has 65,000 to 90,000 clones in its table, and about 91% of those were observed once. In total, the top ten clones hold about 20% of the sample. The sample's time point, from its label and the paper: baseline before first vaccination. The source material was peripheral blood, sampled on day 0 of AZD1222 vaccination. The source is an adult in good health.

The chain combines TRBV19 with TRBJ2-1; the D gene is possibly TRBD2 (5 bases). Germline CDR1 LNHDA, CDR2 SQIVND (reference sequence). Trimming shortened V by 4 bases and J by 2 bases, and 9 bases separated the two germline ends. The CDR3 covers 14 residues. The CDR3 DNA reads as TGTGCCAGTAGTACCGACGGGGCCTACAATGAGCAGTTCTTC. This translates into CASSTDGAYNEQFF.

The chain is built from TRBV6-2 or TRBV6-3 and TRBJ1-6; D is perhaps TRBD1 (5 bases). CDR1 is MNHEY, CDR2 SVGEGT, per germline. The CDR3 sequence is 14 residues long. Between the trimmed V and J ends, which lost 1 base and 9 bases, there was a span of 10 bases. The CDR3 loop reads CASSYWAGFSPLHF. The CDR3 DNA reads TGTGCCAGCAGTTACTGGGCAGGGTTTTCACCCCTCCACTTT.

The V and J genes are TRBV24-1 and TRBJ2-6; 7 bases agree with TRBD1. This CDR3 comprises 16 residues. Germline CDR1 and CDR2: KGHDR and SFDVKD. With 4 bases clipped from V and 3 bases from J, the junction kept 5 bases outside the gene matches. DNA of the CDR3: TGTGCCACCAGTGACCGACAGGGAGATGGGGCCAACGTCCTGACTTTC. Its translation: CATSDRQGDGANVLTF.

This clone has just one count. The V gene is TRBV19, the J gene TRBJ1-6; 7 bases align to TRBD1. The CDR3 has 16 residues. The V segment lost 4 bases and the J segment 10 bases; nucleotides outside the gene matches: 13. Germline V gene lookup returns CDR1 LNHDA and CDR2 SQIVND (reference sequence). CDR3: CASSSGTERVRSPLHF. Here the CDR3 DNA reads TGTGCCAGTAGTAGTGGGACAGAGAGGGTCCGATCACCCCTCCACTTT.

The CDR3 reads CASSEKTGVTAEQFF. In DNA, the CDR3 is TGTGCCAGCAGTGAAAAAACGGGAGTAACAGCGGAGCAGTTCTTC. The chain uses TRBV2 and TRBJ2-1; D is possibly TRBD2 (6 bases). Germline CDR1 reads SNHLY; CDR2 reads FYNNEI. Trimming removed 2 bases from V and 10 bases from J, with 18 bases in between. This CDR3 contains 15 residues.

The V call is TRBV7-9, the J call TRBJ1-4; tentatively, D is TRBD1 (6 bases). This CDR3 has 15 amino acids. The V end lost 5 bases, the J end lost 5 bases, and 15 bases lay between the germline ends. CDR1 and CDR2 from the germline V gene are SEHNR and FQNEAQ (reference sequence). The CDR3 is CASSTLDRINEKLFF. The DNA for the CDR3 is TGTGCCAGCAGCACTTTGGACAGAATAAATGAAAAACTGTTTTTT.

In this sample, this clone turned up once. The chain uses TRBV25-1 and TRBJ2-7, with 12 positions matching TRBD1. The CDR3 is 17 residues long. The trim removed 4 bases at V and 2 bases at J, leaving 9 bases unmatched. Germline CDR1 reads MGHDK; CDR2 reads SYGVNS. The CDR3 spells CASSAGTGGDFTYEQYF. CDR3 nucleotide sequence: TGTGCCAGCAGTGCAGGGACAGGGGGCGACTTTACCTACGAGCAGTACTTC.

The chain employs TRBV6-5 and TRBJ1-3; D might be TRBD1 (6 bases). The germline gives CDR1 MNHEY, CDR2 SVGAGI. CDR3 size: 14 residues. The V end was cut by 5 bases, the J end by 2 bases, with 10 bases between. The CDR3, as DNA: TGTGCCAGCAGTACAGGGTCAACTGGAAACACCATATATTTT. Residues: CASSTGSTGNTIYF.

The chain joins TRBV7-6 to TRBJ2-7; the match to TRBD2 covers 15 bases. The CDR3 contains 16 residues. CDR1 is SGHVS, CDR2 FNYEAQ, per germline. With 1 base clipped from V and 8 bases from J, the junction kept 6 bases outside the gene matches. The CDR3 reads CASSLGAGTSGGKQYF. In DNA, the CDR3 is TGTGCCAGCAGCTTAGGGGCCGGGACTAGCGGGGGGAAGCAGTACTTC.

This chain uses TRBV3-1 (or the pseudogene TRBV3-2) with TRBJ2-3; tentatively, D is TRBD1 (5 bases). The germline V and J ends were trimmed by 0 bases and 5 bases, with 15 bases remaining between them. The CDR3 is 16 amino acids. Germline loops: CDR1 LGHDT, CDR2 YNNKEL (reference sequence). CDR3: CASSQDRRGTRDTQYF. CDR3 nucleotides: TGTGCCAGCAGCCAAGATCGAAGGGGAACCAGAGATACGCAGTATTTT.

V gene TRBV12-5 combines with J gene TRBJ2-7; perhaps TRBD2 as D (5 bases). The CDR3 spans 11 residues. V lost 10 bases and J 4 bases, leaving 11 bases between the germline ends. CDR1 is LGHNT and CDR2 is FRNRAP in the germline V gene. For the CDR3, the DNA is TGTGCTAAGTGCGGGCGGTACGAGCAGTACTTC. Its protein product is CAKCGRYEQYF.

This chain joins TRBV20-1 and TRBJ2-7; the D is unclear. Germline V gene lookup returns CDR1 DFQATT and CDR2 SNEGSKA (reference sequence). The CDR3 extends over 10 amino acids. V lost 7 bases, J lost 4 bases, and 8 bases lay in between. This chain's CDR3 is CSVAKYEQYF. In DNA form, the CDR3 reads TGCAGTGTGGCTAAATACGAGCAGTACTTC.

The rearrangement joins TRBV30 to TRBJ1-5, with 7 positions matching TRBD1. The CDR3 runs to 15 residues. Trimming at V came to 1 base and at J to 1 base, leaving 4 bases not matched to a gene. Germline assignment: CDR1 GTSNPN and CDR2 SVGIG (reference sequence). The CDR3 nucleotides read TGTGCCTGGAGTGACTCGGGACAGAGCAATCAGCCCCAGCATTTT. Its translation is CAWSDSGQSNQPQHF.

This rearrangement joins TRBV7-9 to TRBJ1-5; TRBD1 agrees at 9 bases. The trim removed 3 bases at V and 4 bases at J, leaving 1 base unmatched. Germline lookup yields CDR1 SEHNR and CDR2 FQNEAQ (reference sequence). The CDR3 is 14 amino acids. This CDR3 is CASSFGTGNQPQHF. The CDR3 nucleotides read TGTGCCAGCAGCTTCGGGACAGGGAATCAGCCCCAGCATTTT.

This clone is deemed medium-sized (0.01 to 0.1%). The chain combines TRBV6-1 with TRBJ2-7; D is perhaps TRBD1 (5 bases). The CDR3 totals 14 residues. Germline CDR1 and CDR2: MNHNS and SASEGT. The V gene lost 2 bases and the J gene lost 0 bases, with 8 bases spanning the gap. CDR3 amino acids: CASSEFDSSYEQYF. The DNA for the CDR3 is TGTGCCAGCAGTGAATTCGACAGCTCCTACGAGCAGTACTTC.

This chain uses TRBV3-1 (or the pseudogene TRBV3-2) with TRBJ1-1; D is uncertain. This CDR3 region has 13 residues. V was trimmed by 4 bases and J by 6 bases, leaving 12 bases between them. CDR1 is LGHDT and CDR2 is YNNKEL in the germline V gene (reference sequence). CDR3 sequence reads: CASSLYAGAEAFF. The CDR3 nucleotides are TGTGCCAGCAGCCTCTATGCCGGGGCTGAAGCTTTCTTT.

The V and J genes are TRBV19 and TRBJ1-1, with 9 bases that match TRBD1. CDR3 size: 13 residues. V gave up 8 bases and J gave up 1 base; unmatched junction bases: 2. Germline V lookup: CDR1 LNHDA, CDR2 SQIVND (reference sequence). In nucleotides, the CDR3 is TGTGCCAGTCAGGACAGGGGGAACACTGAAGCTTTCTTT. This gives the protein CASQDRGNTEAFF.

This chain joins TRBV27 and TRBJ2-3; TRBD1 aligns across 9 bases. V dropped 5 bases and J dropped 4; count of bases not matched to a gene: 10. The CDR3 covers 16 residues. Per germline, CDR1 MNHEY and CDR2 SMNVEV (reference sequence). DNA of the CDR3: TGTGCCAGCAGTATACAGGGGGCGATGAGGTCAGATACGCAGTATTTT. It encodes CASSIQGAMRSDTQYF.

The V and J genes are TRBV18 and TRBJ2-7, with TRBD2 identical over 7 bases. Per the germline V gene, CDR1 is KGHSH and CDR2 is LQKENI. Trimming took 6 bases from V and 7 from J; bases not matched to a gene: 9. The CDR3 loop spans 13 amino acids. CDR3 coding DNA: TGTGCCAGCTCCCCCGACGCAGCGGGGGAGCAGTACTTC. Translating gives CASSPDAAGEQYF.

The J gene is TRBJ1-2, the V gene TRBV10-3; D is undetermined. In germline, CDR1 is ENHRY, CDR2 SYGVKD. The CDR3 contains 12 residues. Trimming took off 8 bases at V and 2 bases at J, with 9 bases between the two ends. The CDR3 here is CAILTGNYGYTF. CDR3 DNA: TGTGCCATCTTGACCGGGAACTATGGCTACACCTTC.

This clone has more than one count but fewer than ten. Additional DNA sequences in this sample encode the identical CDR3. The chain couples TRBV2 to TRBJ1-1, with 9 bases aligning to TRBD1. The ends lost 6 bases at V and 5 bases at J; junction bases unmatched: 4. This CDR3 has 13 amino acids. CDR1 and CDR2 from the germline V gene are SNHLY and FYNNEI. CDR3: CASRLDRGTEAFF. The CDR3 DNA reads TGTGCCAGCAGACTTGACAGGGGGACTGAAGCTTTCTTT.

The chain uses TRBV5-1 and TRBJ2-6; weak D call: TRBD1 (6 bases). Germline assignment: CDR1 SGHRS and CDR2 YFSETQ. Trimming left V 0 bases short and J 3 bases short, with 7 bases between. The CDR3 is 15 amino acids. The CDR3 reads CASSLEGGGANVLTF. CDR3 sequence (DNA): TGCGCCAGCAGCTTGGAAGGGGGTGGGGCCAACGTCCTGACTTTC.

The chain's CDR3 is CAWSGSEVGGYGYTF. In nucleotides, the CDR3 is TGTGCCTGGAGTGGCAGCGAGGTTGGTGGCTATGGCTACACCTTC. The rearrangement joins TRBV30 to TRBJ1-2; D gene ambiguous. The CDR3 totals 15 residues. Germline CDR1 reads GTSNPN; CDR2 reads SVGIG (reference sequence). With 1 base removed from V and 4 bases from J, the gap between germline ends came to 16 bases.

The chain combines TRBV28 with TRBJ2-7; 11 positions agree with TRBD1. Per germline, CDR1 MDHEN and CDR2 SYDVKM. Trimming took 3 bases from V and 4 from J; bases not matched to a gene: 8. This CDR3 contains 16 residues. CDR3: CASSFSRDRGGYEQYF. As DNA, the CDR3 is TGTGCCAGCAGTTTTTCCCGGGACAGGGGGGGTTACGAGCAGTACTTC.

The chain uses TRBV19 and TRBJ2-7, with 9 nucleotides matching TRBD1. Looked up from germline, CDR1 is LNHDA and CDR2 is SQIVND (reference sequence). The length of the CDR3 is 15 residues. V trimming: 5 bases; J trimming: 4 bases; junction bases outside the gene matches: 9. CDR3 residues: CASSAGQGRGYEQYF. For the CDR3, the DNA is TGTGCCAGTAGTGCGGGACAGGGACGTGGGTACGAGCAGTACTTC.

This clone has a single count. The chain combines TRBV27 with TRBJ2-2; D call uncertain. Germline V gives CDR1 MNHEY, CDR2 SMNVEV (reference sequence). Trimming took 6 bases from V and 7 from J, leaving 12 bases between them. The CDR3 length is 13 residues. The CDR3 sequence is CASSRRTRGELFF. In DNA form, the CDR3 reads TGTGCCAGCAGCCGCAGGACCCGCGGGGAGCTGTTTTTT.

The chain couples TRBV5-4 to TRBJ2-5, with TRBD1 matching 7 bases. The germline V gene has CDR1 SGHNT and CDR2 YYREEE (reference sequence). Trimming cost V 0 bases and J 7 bases; bases outside gene matches: 3. CDR3 size: 13 residues. CDR3 sequence (DNA): TGTGCCAGCAGCTTGGAGGGGGCCGGGACCCAGTACTTC. This encodes CASSLEGAGTQYF.

This sequence joins TRBV3-1 (or the pseudogene TRBV3-2) and TRBJ2-7; D unclear. There are 14 residues in the CDR3. Trimming cost V 2 bases and J 2 bases, with 10 bases left between them. Germline lookup yields CDR1 LGHDT and CDR2 YNNKEL (reference sequence). The DNA of the CDR3 is TGTGCCAGCAGCCAACTTATTGTCCCCTACGAGCAGTACTTC. Protein product: CASSQLIVPYEQYF.